This T cell receptor beta chain was sequenced during a study of vaccination and CD4 T cells after COVID-19. Whole-study results and caveats: Spike mono-reactivity was found in 304 of the 307 vaccine-specific clones identified in convalescent patients.

V was clipped by 3 bases and J by 5 bases, with 13 bases between them. Per the germline V gene, CDR1 is DFQATT and CDR2 is SNEGSKA (reference sequence). The CDR3 is 14 amino acids. The Oncomine TCR Beta short-read assay was applied to DNA of cultured CD4+ T cells. TCRdb re-called the PCR reads through MiXCR, storing one row per CDR3 protein. Among 11,000 to 15,000 distinct CDR3 sequences, over 60% were seen once, and the ten largest hold about 7.8%. Sample treatment: roughly 10-day PBMC culture with coronavirus spike peptide pools or control peptides (ViraFEST assay). Approximately 2 million PBMCs were grown per well alongside roughly 10 IU/ml IL-2 and 7.5 to 10 ug/ml peptide pools. This clonotype was seen only a few times. Its antigen is not known.

The rearrangement links TRBV20-1 to TRBJ2-2, with D tentatively TRBD2 (6 bases). The sample was CD4+ T cells from blood, cultured in vitro. The sequence came from a human donor who had recovered from COVID-19. In nucleotides, the CDR3 is TGCAGTGCTAGCGTCGGGGGAAGGACCGGGGAGCTGTTTTTT. Residues: CSASVGGRTGELFF.